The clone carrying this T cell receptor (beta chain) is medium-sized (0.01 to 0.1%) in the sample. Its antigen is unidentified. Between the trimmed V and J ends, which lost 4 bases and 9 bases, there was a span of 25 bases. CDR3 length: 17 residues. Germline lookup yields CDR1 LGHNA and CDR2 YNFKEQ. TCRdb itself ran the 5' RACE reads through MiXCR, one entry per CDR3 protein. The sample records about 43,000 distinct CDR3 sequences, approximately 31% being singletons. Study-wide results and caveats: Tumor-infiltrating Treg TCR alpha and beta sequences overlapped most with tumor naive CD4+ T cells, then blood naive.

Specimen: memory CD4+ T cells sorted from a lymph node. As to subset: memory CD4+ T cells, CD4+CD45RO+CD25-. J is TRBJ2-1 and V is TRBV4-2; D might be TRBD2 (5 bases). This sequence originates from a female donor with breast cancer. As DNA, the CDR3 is TGTGCCAGCAGCCCACACTGGATGGACTTAAAGGCTGGTGAGCAGTTCTTC. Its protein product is CASSPHWMDLKAGEQFF.